One and the same sample provided the 13 T cell receptor beta chains below, sequenced in a study of shared clonotypes between healthy human individuals. The assay was immunoSEQ multiplex PCR, and TCRdb's table has in-frame clones only and misses some. The data show about 2.4 million clones, more than 85% seen once. The sample comprised naive CD4+ T cells from PBMCs. Subset noted: CD45RA+ positively selected. The receptors were sampled from a man aged 18 to 35 in good health. Some clones in this sample may be carry-over from other donors' samples.

The chain uses TRBV5-4 and TRBJ2-2; D is unresolved. Germline V lookup: CDR1 SGHNT, CDR2 YYREEE (reference sequence). The CDR3 runs 16 residues. V gave up 2 bases and J gave up 0 bases, with 11 bases separating them. This CDR3 reads CASSFLAQTNTGELFF. The CDR3 coding sequence is TGTGCCAGCAGCTTCTTGGCTCAGACGAACACCGGGGAGCTGTTTTTT. The full variable domain, completed using reference TRBV5-4 and TRBJ2-2, is ETGVTQSPTHLIKTRGQQVTLRCSSQSGHNTVSWYQQALGQGPQFIFQYYREEENGRGNFPPRFSGLQFPNYSSELNVNALELDDSALYLCASSFLAQTNTGELFFGEGSRLTVL.

The rearrangement uses TRBV7-2 and TRBJ2-1, with 7 nucleotides matching TRBD1. This CDR3 has 15 amino acids. Unmatched junction bases numbered 9, after V lost 4 bases and J lost 6 bases. Germline values: CDR1 SGHTA, CDR2 FQGNSA. The CDR3 reads CASSSHWTGSNEQFF. CDR3 DNA: TGTGCCAGCAGCTCCCATTGGACAGGCAGCAATGAGCAGTTCTTC.

The CDR3 bases are TGTGCCAGCCGGGTCGGGGTCGGGAACTATGGCTACACCTTC. Encoded protein: CASRVGVGNYGYTF. The chain is built from TRBV6-1 and TRBJ1-2, with unresolved D. CDR3 length: 14 amino acids. In germline, CDR1 is MNHNS, CDR2 SASEGT. The germline V and J ends were trimmed by 8 bases and 2 bases, with 15 bases remaining between them.

The rearrangement joins TRBV2 to TRBJ1-5; maybe TRBD1 (5 bases). This CDR3 has 15 residues. Germline CDR1 reads SNHLY; CDR2 reads FYNNEI. Between the trimmed V and J ends, which lost 1 base and 7 bases, there was a span of 14 bases. The chain's CDR3 is CASSEVSGSSQPQHF. For the CDR3, the DNA is TGTGCCAGCAGTGAAGTTTCAGGGTCTAGCCAGCCCCAGCATTTT.

The J gene is TRBJ2-7, the V gene TRBV19; no definite D call. The CDR3 contains 13 residues. CDR1 is LNHDA and CDR2 is SQIVND in the germline V gene (reference sequence). Trimming cost V 8 bases and J 2 bases, with 13 bases left between them. The chain's CDR3 is CASGEGQTYEQYF. DNA of the CDR3: TGTGCCAGTGGGGAAGGGCAGACCTACGAGCAGTACTTC.

The genes are TRBV6-1 and TRBJ2-1, with 14 bases aligning to TRBD2. Looked up from germline, CDR1 is MNHNS and CDR2 is SASEGT. The CDR3 has 19 amino acids. V gave up 3 bases and J gave up 7 bases; unmatched junction bases: 14. CDR3 in amino acids: CASSDETSGRAAGKNEQFF. Written as DNA, the CDR3 is TGTGCCAGCAGTGACGAGACTAGCGGGAGGGCCGCAGGGAAAAATGAGCAGTTCTTC.

CDR3: CAISESQGLSYEQYF. CDR3 DNA sequence: TGTGCCATCAGTGAGTCCCAGGGGCTTTCCTACGAGCAGTACTTC. V usage is TRBV10-3 and J usage is TRBJ2-7, with D perhaps matching TRBD1 (6 bases). This CDR3 has 15 amino acids. Trimming removed 0 bases at V and 1 base at J, with 10 bases between. Germline CDR1 reads ENHRY; CDR2 reads SYGVKD.

This clone showed up just once. The V gene is TRBV7-2, the J gene TRBJ2-3; no clear D gene. CDR1 and CDR2 (germline): SGHTA, FQGNSA. V shed 5 bases and J shed 5 bases, with 11 bases lying between them. The CDR3 totals 13 residues. The CDR3 sequence is CASSGRVGDTQYF. The CDR3, as DNA: TGTGCCAGCAGCGGAAGAGTGGGAGATACGCAGTATTTT. Full variable domain (missing parts from reference TRBV7-2 and TRBJ2-3): GAGVSQSPSNKVTEKGKDVELRCDPISGHTALYWYRQSLGQGLEFLIYFQGNSAPDKSGLPSDRFSAERTGGSVSTLTIQRTQQEDSAVYLCASSGRVGDTQYFGPGTRLTVL.

The rearrangement uses TRBV5-1 and TRBJ2-5, with a weak D call TRBD2 (6 bases). From germline, CDR1 is SGHRS and CDR2 YFSETQ. Trimming cost V 4 bases and J 5 bases, with 18 bases left between them. The CDR3 covers 15 residues. The CDR3 bases are TGCGCCAGCAGCCGGGAGTCCGTAGGGGCGGAGACCCAGTACTTC. Translation gives CASSRESVGAETQYF.

The V and J genes are TRBV9 and TRBJ2-2; 12 bases match TRBD2. With V trimmed by 2 bases and J by 7 bases, 6 bases remained unmatched. This CDR3 spans 16 amino acids. Germline V gene sequence: CDR1 SGDLS, CDR2 YYNGEE. This CDR3 is CASSVSSGRAGGELFF. The CDR3 DNA follows: TGTGCCAGCAGCGTCTCTAGCGGGAGGGCTGGCGGGGAGCTGTTTTTT.

This chain joins TRBV7-2 and TRBJ2-2, with 7 bases aligning to TRBD2. The CDR3 contains 16 residues. Germline CDR1 SGHTA, CDR2 FQGNSA. V lost 1 base, J lost 6 bases, and 8 bases stayed unmatched. CDR3 residues: CASSLGAGESPGELFF. CDR3 DNA: TGTGCCAGCAGCTTAGGGGCGGGAGAGAGTCCCGGGGAGCTGTTTTTT.

The CDR3 nucleotides read TGTGCCAGCTCACCCACTAGGTCCGGTTCCTACGAGCAGTACTTC. Translating gives CASSPTRSGSYEQYF. This chain links TRBV18 with TRBJ2-7; weak D call: TRBD2 (5 bases). CDR3 length equals 15 residues. Germline loops: CDR1 KGHSH, CDR2 LQKENI. V lost 3 bases and J 1 base, leaving 13 bases between the germline ends.

Worth noting for this clone: Distinct nucleotide sequences in the sample also encode this CDR3. The chain uses TRBV7-3 and TRBJ2-7; 13 bases line up with TRBD2. The CDR3 consists of 14 residues. Trimming cost V 5 bases and J 5 bases; bases outside gene matches: 3. Germline values: CDR1 SGHTA, CDR2 FQGTGA. This CDR3 is CASSLGLAGDEQYF. The CDR3 DNA is TGTGCCAGCAGCCTTGGACTAGCGGGAGACGAGCAGTACTTC.